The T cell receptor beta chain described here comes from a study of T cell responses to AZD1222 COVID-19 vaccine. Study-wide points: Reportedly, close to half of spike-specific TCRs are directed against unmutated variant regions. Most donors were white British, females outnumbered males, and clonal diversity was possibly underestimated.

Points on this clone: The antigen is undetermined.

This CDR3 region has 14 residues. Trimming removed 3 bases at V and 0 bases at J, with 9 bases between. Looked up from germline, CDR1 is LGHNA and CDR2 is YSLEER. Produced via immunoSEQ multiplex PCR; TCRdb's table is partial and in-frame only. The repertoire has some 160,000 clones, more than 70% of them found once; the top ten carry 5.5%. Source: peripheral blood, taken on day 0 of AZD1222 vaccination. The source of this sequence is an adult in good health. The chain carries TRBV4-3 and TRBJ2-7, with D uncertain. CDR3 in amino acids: CASSQAVASYEQYF. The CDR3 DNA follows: TGCGCCAGCAGCCAGGCAGTTGCCTCCTACGAGCAGTACTTC.